These 12 T cell receptor beta chains share one sample of origin, sequenced in a study of shared clonotypes between healthy human individuals. Produced via immunoSEQ multiplex PCR; TCRdb's table is partial and in-frame only. The data hold hundreds of thousands of clones, with roughly 70% observed a single time. Sequenced input: memory CD4+ T cells sorted from blood. Subset reported: CD45RA-negative fraction. Receptor source: a man aged 25 to 40 in good health.

This rearrangement joins TRBV18 to TRBJ1-6, with 7 positions matching TRBD1. V was pared by 1 base and J by 7 bases, with 7 bases of the junction left unmatched. CDR3 length: 16 residues. Germline loops: CDR1 KGHSH, CDR2 LQKENI. Here the CDR3 reads CASSPLTGQGNSPLHF. CDR3 coding DNA: TGTGCCAGCTCACCACTGACAGGGCAAGGCAATTCACCCCTCCACTTT.

The chain links TRBV5-1 to TRBJ2-1; D possibly corresponds to TRBD1 (6 bases). The CDR3 loop spans 16 amino acids. Trimming removed 3 bases from V and 1 base from J, with 14 bases in between. The germline V gene has CDR1 SGHRS and CDR2 YFSETQ. The chain's CDR3 is CASSSALGQSYNEQFF. The CDR3 DNA sequence: TGCGCCAGCAGCTCGGCCTTAGGACAGTCCTACAATGAGCAGTTCTTC.

The rearrangement uses TRBV6-5 and TRBJ2-1; no definite D call. This CDR3 is 13 amino acids long. Trimming removed 7 bases from V and 12 bases from J, with 19 bases in between. Germline CDR1 is MNHEY and CDR2 is SVGAGI. CDR3: CASTAAGSGLQFF. The CDR3 DNA sequence: TGTGCCAGCACCGCGGCTGGGTCAGGATTGCAGTTCTTC.

This rearrangement joins TRBV5-1 to TRBJ2-7; D is perhaps TRBD2 (6 bases). Germline values: CDR1 SGHRS, CDR2 YFSETQ. The V and J ends lost 1 base and 5 bases respectively, with 13 bases between them. This CDR3 is built from 14 residues. DNA for the CDR3: TGCGCCAGCAGCTTGTTACTAGCAGCCCACGAGCAGTACTTC. Translating gives CASSLLLAAHEQYF.

This chain joins TRBV15 and TRBJ1-2; D is uncertain. CDR3 length equals 14 residues. The germline V gene encodes CDR1 LNHNV and CDR2 YYDKDF (reference sequence). V was pared by 1 base and J by 3 bases, with 9 bases between. This CDR3 is CATSRARTHYGYTF. The CDR3, as DNA: TGTGCCACCAGCAGAGCTCGGACTCACTATGGCTACACCTTC.

This clone came up once. The J gene is TRBJ2-7, the V gene TRBV2, with D tentatively TRBD2 (7 bases). The CDR3 has 14 residues. Between the trimmed V and J ends, which lost 4 bases and 0 bases, there was a span of 10 bases. Per germline, CDR1 SNHLY and CDR2 FYNNEI. CDR3 protein: CASSGGGASYEQYF. The CDR3 region has the DNA TGTGCCAGCAGTGGAGGGGGGGCCTCCTACGAGCAGTACTTC.

The chain's CDR3 is CASGTGANTGELFF. The DNA of the CDR3 is TGTGCCAGTGGGACAGGGGCCAACACCGGGGAGCTGTTTTTT. The chain uses TRBV19 and TRBJ2-2; TRBD1 aligns across 10 bases. The CDR3 covers 14 residues. J was trimmed by 2 bases and V by 8 bases; bases with no gene match: 2. Germline loops: CDR1 LNHDA, CDR2 SQIVND (reference sequence).

This clone was detected a few times. The chain employs TRBV5-4 and TRBJ1-1; the match to TRBD1 covers 11 bases. Germline V gene sequence: CDR1 SGHNT, CDR2 YYREEE (reference sequence). V gave up 4 bases and J gave up 4 bases; unmatched junction bases: 12. This CDR3 region has 17 residues. The CDR3 coding sequence is TGTGCCAGCAGCACCAGGACAGGGGGCCATTCAGGCACTGAAGCTTTCTTT. Residues: CASSTRTGGHSGTEAFF.

The chain has TRBV19 and TRBJ2-3; D is tentatively TRBD1 or TRBD2 (5 bases each). V was clipped by 7 bases and J by 6 bases, with 20 bases between them. Germline V lookup: CDR1 LNHDA, CDR2 SQIVND (reference sequence). The CDR3 totals 15 residues. In DNA form, the CDR3 reads TGTGCCAGTAAACTTTCCGGGACCGGTACGGATACGCAGTATTTT. Amino acid sequence: CASKLSGTGTDTQYF.

Notes on this clone: This sample includes further DNA sequences coding for the same CDR3. The chain links TRBV28 to TRBJ2-7; D possibly corresponds to TRBD1 (5 bases). This CDR3 spans 12 amino acids. Germline lookup yields CDR1 MDHEN and CDR2 SYDVKM. V was shortened by 2 bases and J by 4 bases, with 6 bases between the two germline ends. The CDR3 nucleotides are TGTGCCAGCAGTTTACGACAGTACGAGCAGTACTTC. The encoded protein is CASSLRQYEQYF.

This rearrangement joins TRBV28 to TRBJ2-7; D uncertain. Germline V gives CDR1 MDHEN, CDR2 SYDVKM. Between the trimmed V and J ends, which lost 5 bases and 6 bases, there was a span of 11 bases. The CDR3 is 12 residues long. The DNA for the CDR3 is TGTGCCAGCAGTCCCCTCTCGCGCGAGCAGTACTTC. This gives the protein CASSPLSREQYF.

The genes are TRBV28 and TRBJ2-1; TRBD2 agrees at 11 bases. The CDR3 runs 15 residues. Germline trimming cut 3 bases from V and 4 bases from J; bases unmatched to any gene: 2. CDR1 MDHEN and CDR2 SYDVKM come from the germline V gene. The CDR3 nucleotides are TGTGCCAGCAGTTTTGTAGCGGGAGGGTACAATGAGCAGTTCTTC. Residues: CASSFVAGGYNEQFF.